The 22 T cell receptor beta chains below come from one sample, sequenced in a study of long-term antiretroviral therapy in people with HIV. The libraries were made with immunoSEQ v3.0 at survey level. Profiled with immunoSEQ multiplex PCR; TCRdb holds only in-frame clones, not every one. The sample lists about 13,000 clones; around 77% were seen once. The source material was unsorted PBMCs, sampled 1.3 years after starting antiretroviral therapy. The receptors were sampled from a woman between 18 and 30 years old with HIV.

This clone was seen only a few times. This rearrangement joins TRBV14 to TRBJ2-7, with 7 bases identical to TRBD1. The germline gives CDR1 SGHDN, CDR2 FVKESK. This CDR3 is 16 amino acids long. Losses at the gene ends were 4 bases for V and 2 bases for J; bases not matched to a gene: 11. The CDR3 DNA reads as TGTGCCAGCAGCCCTCCCCGGGACAGACCACCCTACGAGCAGTACTTC. Residues: CASSPPRDRPPYEQYF. The full variable domain, in which reference TRBV14 and TRBJ2-7 provide the parts outside the CDR3, is EAGVTQFPSHSVIEKGQTVTLRCDPISGHDNLYWYRRVMGKEIKFLLHFVKESKQDESGMPNNRFLAERTGGTYSTLKVQPAELEDSGVYFCASSPPRDRPPYEQYFGPGTRLTVT.

CDR3 in DNA: TGCGCCAGCAGCTTTCAGCCGGGGGAGGAAAAACTGTTTTTT. It encodes CASSFQPGEEKLFF. The chain recombines TRBV5-1 with TRBJ1-4, with D possibly being TRBD1 (5 bases). The CDR3 is 14 amino acids. Germline V lookup: CDR1 SGHRS, CDR2 YFSETQ. Trimming shortened V by 2 bases and J by 8 bases, and 13 bases separated the two germline ends. Full variable domain (missing parts from reference TRBV5-1 and TRBJ1-4): KAGVTQTPRYLIKTRGQQVTLSCSPISGHRSVSWYQQTPGQGLQFLFEYFSETQRNKGNFPGRFSGRQFSNSRSEMNVSTLELGDSALYLCASSFQPGEEKLFFGSGTQLSVL.

The genes are TRBV7-2 and TRBJ2-7, with 9 bases fitting TRBD1. The CDR3 has 17 residues. Germline V gene lookup returns CDR1 SGHTA and CDR2 FQGNSA. After removal of 0 bases from V and 3 bases from J, the junction contained 9 bases not matched to a gene. The CDR3 sequence is CASSLAGQGGGLYEQYF. CDR3 bases: TGTGCCAGCAGCTTAGCGGGACAGGGTGGGGGCCTCTACGAGCAGTACTTC.

This rearrangement joins TRBV25-1 to TRBJ2-1; 8 bases fit TRBD2. The CDR3 is made up of 14 amino acids. V shed 6 bases, J shed 0 bases, and the junction held 1 base outside the gene matches. Germline loops: CDR1 MGHDK, CDR2 SYGVNS. The DNA for the CDR3 is TGTGCCAGCAGCCTAGCGGGCTCCTACAATGAGCAGTTCTTC. Amino acids: CASSLAGSYNEQFF.

The chain links TRBV5-4 to TRBJ1-2, with TRBD1 as a possible D gene (5 bases). Germline CDR1 and CDR2: SGHNT and YYREEE (reference sequence). Trimming left V 4 bases short and J 4 bases short, with 23 bases between. This CDR3 region has 17 residues. CDR3: CASSPQGAATRGYGYTF. The CDR3, as DNA: TGTGCCAGCAGCCCCCAAGGGGCCGCGACGAGAGGCTATGGCTACACCTTC.

This chain links TRBV18 with TRBJ1-2; 10 nucleotides line up with TRBD1. V was clipped by 8 bases and J by 4 bases; unmatched bases: 7. Germline values: CDR1 KGHSH, CDR2 LQKENI. The CDR3 consists of 14 residues. The CDR3 DNA reads as TGTGCCAGCACTGAGACAGGGGGCAGCTATGGCTACACCTTC. Translating it yields CASTETGGSYGYTF.

The V and J genes are TRBV7-9 and TRBJ1-2, with D possibly TRBD1 on 5 matching bases. The CDR3 length is 14 residues. The V gene's germline CDR1 is SEHNR and CDR2 FQNEAQ (reference sequence). Between the trimmed V and J ends, which lost 5 bases and 4 bases, there was a span of 14 bases. CDR3 DNA: TGTGCCAGCAGCCCAGGGACGGCGGGCTATGGCTACACCTTC. Protein product: CASSPGTAGYGYTF.

The chain carries TRBV19 and TRBJ1-5; D gene ambiguous. CDR1 and CDR2 from the germline V gene are LNHDA and SQIVND (reference sequence). CDR3 length equals 13 residues. The germline V and J ends were trimmed by 3 bases and 4 bases, with 7 bases remaining between them. CDR3 DNA sequence: TGTGCCAGTAGTATTCTGGGGAATCAGCCCCAGCATTTT. This sequence encodes CASSILGNQPQHF.

The V gene is TRBV5-6, the J gene TRBJ2-7; D may be TRBD2 (6 bases). Trimming took off 3 bases at V and 4 bases at J, with 20 bases between the two ends. Germline-derived CDR1 and CDR2 are SGHDT and YYEEEE. This CDR3 has 16 residues. In DNA form, the CDR3 reads TGTGCCAGCAGCTACACTACTAGCCTCATTCGGTACGAGCAGTACTTC. This gives the protein CASSYTTSLIRYEQYF.

This sequence joins TRBV7-2 and TRBJ2-3; D call uncertain. The CDR3 is made up of 13 amino acids. Trimming left V 1 base short and J 14 bases short, with 16 bases between. Germline V gives CDR1 SGHTA, CDR2 FQGNSA. CDR3: CASSLEGAHDWYF. The CDR3 DNA reads TGTGCCAGCAGCTTAGAAGGTGCACACGACTGGTATTTT.

The chain links TRBV11-2 to TRBJ2-1; TRBD2 agrees at 14 bases. There are 17 residues in the CDR3. The V segment lost 7 bases and the J segment 0 bases; nucleotides outside the gene matches: 5. CDR1 is SGHAT and CDR2 is FQNNGV in the germline V gene. CDR3 loop: CASKTSGGAFSYNEQFF. The CDR3 nucleotides are TGTGCCAGCAAGACTAGCGGGGGGGCCTTCTCCTACAATGAGCAGTTCTTC.

The V call is TRBV7-9, the J call TRBJ1-1; D not certain. The germline V gene encodes CDR1 SEHNR and CDR2 FQNEAQ (reference sequence). The CDR3 covers 13 residues. V was trimmed by 1 base and J by 1 base, leaving 4 bases between them. CDR3 amino acids: CASSLDTNTEAFF. CDR3 DNA: TGTGCCAGCAGCTTAGACACGAACACTGAAGCTTTCTTT.

This clone was seen just once. The chain joins TRBV7-8 to TRBJ2-1; the match to TRBD2 covers 8 bases. CDR1 is SGHVS, CDR2 FQNEAQ, per germline. The CDR3 covers 14 residues. With 4 bases clipped from V and 8 bases from J, the junction kept 7 bases outside the gene matches. CDR3: CASSSDFSGDEQFF. In DNA, the CDR3 is TGTGCCAGCAGCTCGGATTTTAGCGGGGATGAGCAGTTCTTC. Together with reference TRBV7-8 and TRBJ2-1, the CDR3 gives the full variable domain: GAGVSQSPRYKVAKRGQDVALRCDPISGHVSLFWYQQALGQGPEFLTYFQNEAQLDKSGLPSDRFFAERPEGSVSTLKIQRTQQEDSAVYLCASSSDFSGDEQFFGPGTRLTVL.

This chain joins TRBV15 and TRBJ2-3; TRBD2 matches at 8 bases. The CDR3 contains 15 residues. V shed 1 base, J shed 2 bases, and the junction held 2 bases outside the gene matches. The V gene's germline CDR1 is LNHNV and CDR2 YYDKDF (reference sequence). The CDR3, as DNA: TGTGCCACCAGCAGAGGAGCGGGGGACACAGATACGCAGTATTTT. Its translation is CATSRGAGDTDTQYF.

The chain joins TRBV9 to TRBJ2-7; a weak D match, TRBD2 (6 bases). V lost 3 bases, J lost 7 bases, and 17 bases lay in between. CDR1 SGDLS and CDR2 YYNGEE come from the germline V gene. The CDR3 length is 14 residues. CDR3 region: CASSADGDSQEQYF. CDR3 coding DNA: TGTGCCAGCAGCGCCGACGGGGACTCCCAGGAGCAGTACTTC.

The J gene is TRBJ2-2, the V gene TRBV1; TRBD2, the D gene given by the table, was not confirmed from the DNA. TRBV1 has pseudogene status. The CDR3 totals 16 residues. The CDR3 protein is CTSSQFRLAGTGELFF. CDR3 DNA: TGCACCAGCAGCCAATTTCGACTAGCGGGTACCGGGGAGCTGTTTTTT.

Only a few counts were recorded for this clone. The rearrangement joins TRBV2 to TRBJ2-2; 8 bases line up with TRBD1. Germline CDR1 and CDR2: SNHLY and FYNNEI. The CDR3 has 16 amino acids. V was clipped by 4 bases and J by 8 bases; unmatched bases: 12. CDR3 in amino acids: CASSGAPTGVEGELFF. For the CDR3, the DNA is TGTGCCAGCAGTGGGGCTCCGACAGGGGTGGAAGGGGAGCTGTTTTTT.

The V gene is TRBV29-1, the J gene TRBJ1-4, with 7 bases aligning to TRBD1. This CDR3 has 15 amino acids. V gave up 4 bases and J gave up 0 bases; unmatched junction bases: 5. CDR1 and CDR2 from the germline V gene are SQVTM and ANQGSEA. The CDR3 nucleotides read TGCAGCGTTGGGGACAGCCAAGCAACTAATGAAAAACTGTTTTTT. As protein: CSVGDSQATNEKLFF.

This sequence joins TRBV30 and TRBJ2-1; D uncertain. CDR1 is GTSNPN and CDR2 is SVGIG in the germline V gene (reference sequence). Trimming shortened V by 4 bases and J by 10 bases, and 17 bases separated the two germline ends. This CDR3 is built from 13 residues. Here the CDR3 DNA reads TGTGCCTGGAAATTGGGTGACCTACGAGAGCAGTTCTTC. This gives the protein CAWKLGDLREQFF.

The V gene is TRBV5-6, the J gene TRBJ2-1, with 7 bases lining up with TRBD2. CDR3 length equals 15 residues. J lost 2 bases, V lost 4 bases, and 6 bases had no gene match. Looked up from germline, CDR1 is SGHDT and CDR2 is YYEEEE. CDR3 loop: CASSVRLAAYNEQFF. The CDR3 DNA sequence: TGTGCCAGCAGCGTGAGGCTAGCGGCCTACAATGAGCAGTTCTTC.

The V and J genes are TRBV29-1 and TRBJ2-2; D gene ambiguous. V lost 5 bases and J 7 bases, leaving 11 bases between the germline ends. Germline V gives CDR1 SQVTM, CDR2 ANQGSEA. This CDR3 region has 12 residues. CDR3 loop: CSVSPLGGELFF. CDR3 DNA sequence: TGCAGCGTTTCTCCGTTGGGCGGGGAGCTGTTTTTT.

J is TRBJ2-1 and V is TRBV11-3, with 15 bases matching TRBD2. The V gene end was trimmed by 2 bases and the J gene end by 7 bases; junction bases not matched to a gene: 6. The CDR3 contains 17 residues. In germline, CDR1 is SGHNT, CDR2 YENEEA. As DNA, the CDR3 is TGTGCCAGCAGCTTATCCACCGGGACTAGCGGGGGGAATGAGCAGTTCTTC. It yields the protein CASSLSTGTSGGNEQFF. Full variable domain (outside the CDR3, taken from reference TRBV11-3 and TRBJ2-1): EAGVVQSPRYKIIEKKQPVAFWCNPISGHNTLYWYLQNLGQGPELLIRYENEEAVDDSQLPKDRFSAERLKGVDSTLKIQPAELGDSAVYLCASSLSTGTSGGNEQFFGPGTRLTVL.